A selection of T cell receptor beta chains follows, all from one sample in a study of Ad26.COV2.S vaccination and SARS-CoV-2 variants. This table comes from immunoSEQ multiplex PCR, and its TCRdb copy is limited to in-frame clones, with some not included. Of about 410,000 clones listed, approximately 86% were seen once; the top ten hold under 3.5%. Source: peripheral blood, taken in a trial of Ad26.COV2.S vaccine versus placebo. These receptors all come from a person aged 18-60 years who received the Ad26.COV2.S COVID-19 vaccine or a placebo. Each CDR3 is given with its conserved first and last residue. The order of the fields is V gene, J gene, D gene, clone size, CDR3 protein, CDR3 DNA. The D gene is left open where the match is weak. Clone size is shown for a subset of rows, as once, few, many or a class of expanded clone.

TRBV30	TRBJ1-4	TRBD1	.	CAWGGDRAEKLFF	TGTGCCTGGGGGGGGGACAGGGCTGAAAAACTGTTTTTT
TRBV10-3	TRBJ1-1	.	.	CAINRDGNTEAFF	TGTGCCATCAACCGGGACGGAAACACTGAAGCTTTCTTT
TRBV6-5	TRBJ2-2	.	.	CASSYRLDVTGELFF	TGTGCCAGCAGTTACCGGCTGGACGTGACCGGGGAGCTGTTTTTT
TRBV4-3	TRBJ2-5	TRBD2	.	CASSRVLSGGARETQYF	TGCGCCAGCAGCCGGGTACTGAGCGGGGGGGCGAGAGAGACCCAGTACTTC
TRBV18	TRBJ1-2	.	.	CASSPIGGGYGYTF	TGTGCCAGCTCACCAATAGGGGGAGGCTATGGCTACACCTTC
TRBV15	TRBJ2-2	TRBD2	.	CATSRAGTRMAGELFF	TGTGCCACCAGCAGGGCCGGGACTAGGATGGCCGGGGAGCTGTTTTTT
TRBV6-6	TRBJ1-1	.	.	CASSLVNTEAFF	TGTGCCAGCAGCCTGGTGAACACTGAAGCTTTCTTT
TRBV14	TRBJ2-7	.	.	CASSQDALASTYEQYF	TGTGCCAGCAGCCAAGATGCCCTAGCGTCCACCTACGAGCAGTACTTC
TRBV20-1	TRBJ2-5	TRBD1	.	CSASLGQGMETQYF	TGCAGTGCTAGTTTGGGACAGGGGATGGAGACCCAGTACTTC
TRBV29-1	TRBJ2-7	.	.	CSVEDPAGAMDSYEQYF	TGCAGCGTTGAAGATCCGGCCGGGGCGATGGACTCCTACGAGCAGTACTTC
TRBV7-2	TRBJ2-1	TRBD1	.	CASSLTGTGGDNEQFF	TGTGCCAGCAGCTTAACCGGGACAGGGGGCGACAATGAGCAGTTCTTC
TRBV7-8	TRBJ2-2	.	.	CASSDLGLGGELFF	TGTGCCAGCAGCGACCTCGGACTGGGCGGGGAGCTGTTTTTT
TRBV10-2	TRBJ2-7	TRBD2	.	CASRPLAGSYEQYF	TGCGCCAGCAGACCACTAGCGGGATCCTACGAGCAGTACTTC
TRBV5-1	TRBJ2-4	.	.	CASSLGGTGKNIQYF	TGCGCCAGCAGCTTGGGGGGGACCGGCAAAAACATTCAGTACTTC
TRBV3-1/TRBV3-2	TRBJ1-3	.	.	CASSQAAGSISGNTIYF	TGTGCCAGCAGCCAAGCAGCAGGGAGCATCTCTGGAAACACCATATATTTT
TRBV4-1	TRBJ1-5	.	.	CASSQDPGTRQPQHF	TGCGCCAGCAGCCAAGACCCAGGGACTCGTCAGCCCCAGCATTTT
TRBV19	TRBJ1-2	.	.	CASTPGGDGYTF	TGTGCCAGTACCCCGGGGGGAGATGGCTACACCTTC
TRBV27	TRBJ1-2	.	.	CASSLIGGGNYGYTF	TGTGCCAGCAGTTTAATAGGGGGAGGTAACTATGGCTACACCTTC
TRBV19	TRBJ1-1	.	.	CASRTEGNTEAFF	TGTGCCAGTAGAACAGAGGGAAACACTGAAGCTTTCTTT
TRBV29-1	TRBJ1-2	.	.	CSVEGIDGYTF	TGCAGCGTTGAAGGGATAGATGGCTACACCTTC
TRBV27	TRBJ1-2	.	once	CASSHGPNYGYTF	TGTGCCAGCAGTCACGGGCCAAACTATGGCTACACCTTC
TRBV7-9	TRBJ1-4	.	.	CASSEQQGFEKLFF	TGTGCCAGCAGCGAGCAACAGGGTTTTGAAAAACTGTTTTTT
TRBV9	TRBJ1-1	.	.	CASSVDGSLNTEAFF	TGTGCCAGCAGCGTAGATGGCAGCCTGAACACTGAAGCTTTCTTT
TRBV12-1	TRBJ1-4	.	.	CASSFRDKLRKLFF	TGTGCCAGCAGCTTTAGGGACAAGCTGCGGAAACTGTTTTTT
TRBV29-1	TRBJ2-1	TRBD1	many	CSVTGDGDNEQFF	TGCAGCGTTACAGGGGACGGGGACAATGAGCAGTTCTTC
TRBV7-9	TRBJ1-2	.	few	CASSSKGPEPPNTF	TGTGCCAGCAGCTCAAAGGGCCCGGAGCCACCCAATACCTTC
TRBV19	TRBJ1-2	TRBD1	.	CASRRQGIYGYTF	TGTGCCAGTAGGCGACAGGGTATCTATGGCTACACCTTC
TRBV19	TRBJ1-2	.	.	CASSIDASGGWNGYTF	TGTGCCAGTAGTATAGACGCCTCAGGCGGATGGAATGGCTACACCTTC
TRBV5-1	TRBJ1-2	.	few	CASSTVGNYGYTF	TGCGCCAGCAGCACGGTGGGTAACTATGGCTACACCTTC
TRBV21-1	TRBJ1-2	.	.	CASSNHRAINYGYTF	TGTGCCAGCAGCAACCACAGGGCTATTAACTATGGCTACACCTTC
TRBV6-4	TRBJ2-1	.	.	CASSAEAGYNEQFF	TGTGCCAGCAGTGCGGAGGCCGGATACAATGAGCAGTTCTTC
TRBV3-1/TRBV3-2	TRBJ1-2	.	.	CASRQGGVSYGYTF	TGTGCCAGCAGGCAAGGAGGGGTTAGCTATGGCTACACCTTC
TRBV4-1	TRBJ1-1	.	.	CASSQDQVEAFF	TGCGCCAGCAGCCAAGATCAGGTTGAAGCTTTCTTT
TRBV12-1	TRBJ2-7	.	once	CASSFSYEQYF	TGTGCCAGCAGCTTTTCGTATGAGCAGTACTTC
TRBV12-3/TRBV12-4	TRBJ2-2	.	.	CASRPDTGELFF	TGTGCCAGCCGCCCCGACACCGGGGAGCTGTTTTTT
TRBV11-2	TRBJ2-1	TRBD2	.	CASSTIAGGRGEQFF	TGTGCCAGCAGCACAATAGCGGGGGGAAGGGGTGAGCAGTTCTTC
TRBV2	TRBJ2-2	.	few	CASRLSQGGTGELFF	TGTGCCAGCAGGCTGTCTCAGGGCGGGACCGGGGAGCTGTTTTTT
TRBV19	TRBJ1-3	.	.	CASSPSPGNTIYF	TGTGCCAGTAGCCCTTCTCCCGGAAACACCATATATTTT
TRBV2	TRBJ1-1	.	few	CASSDSVPWQPRGFGEAFF	TGTGCCAGCAGTGACTCGGTGCCGTGGCAGCCTAGGGGGTTCGGTGAAGCTTTCTTT
TRBV2	TRBJ1-4	.	.	CASREDGPGLFF	TGTGCCAGCAGGGAAGACGGACCCGGACTGTTTTTT
TRBV6-1	TRBJ2-2	.	.	CASSEWGATNTGELFF	TGTGCCAGCAGTGAGTGGGGGGCAACGAACACCGGGGAGCTGTTTTTT
TRBV27	TRBJ1-6	.	.	CASSFMGPNSPLHF	TGTGCCAGCAGTTTTATGGGCCCTAATTCACCCCTCCACTTT
TRBV24-1	TRBJ2-3	.	once	CATSGGSSDTQYF	TGTGCCACCAGTGGCGGCAGCTCAGATACGCAGTATTTT
TRBV19	TRBJ1-2	.	medium-sized	CASSISTGLRYGYTF	TGTGCCAGTAGTATCTCGACAGGACTTCGCTATGGCTACACCTTC
TRBV5-4	TRBJ2-7	TRBD1	.	CASGRQGENYEQYF	TGTGCCAGCGGGAGACAGGGGGAGAACTACGAGCAGTACTTC
TRBV2	TRBJ2-2	.	.	CAGKTDTNTGELFF	TGTGCCGGCAAGACAGACACGAACACCGGGGAGCTGTTTTTT
TRBV5-1	TRBJ1-2	.	.	CASSLATRTGQDYGYTF	TGCGCCAGCAGCTTGGCCACACGAACAGGCCAGGACTATGGCTACACCTTC
TRBV10-3	TRBJ2-1	TRBD2	.	CAISPQREYNEQFF	TGTGCCATCAGCCCACAGCGGGAGTACAATGAGCAGTTCTTC
TRBV6-2/TRBV6-3	TRBJ2-7	TRBD1	once	CASSPTTGGEQYF	TGTGCCAGCAGTCCAACGACAGGGGGGGAGCAGTACTTC
TRBV10-3	TRBJ2-3	.	once	CAISAEGPSILDTQYF	TGTGCCATCAGTGCTGAAGGCCCGTCGATCCTAGATACGCAGTATTTT
TRBV6-5	TRBJ2-7	TRBD1	.	CASRSGGQVQNEQYF	TGTGCCAGCAGGAGCGGAGGACAGGTCCAGAACGAGCAGTACTTC
TRBV30	TRBJ1-6	.	.	CAWSAQIGGGSPLHF	TGTGCCTGGAGCGCCCAAATCGGGGGCGGTTCACCCCTCCACTTT
TRBV12-3/TRBV12-4	TRBJ1-2	.	.	CASSLGVGYTF	TGTGCCAGCAGTTTAGGGGTTGGCTACACCTTC